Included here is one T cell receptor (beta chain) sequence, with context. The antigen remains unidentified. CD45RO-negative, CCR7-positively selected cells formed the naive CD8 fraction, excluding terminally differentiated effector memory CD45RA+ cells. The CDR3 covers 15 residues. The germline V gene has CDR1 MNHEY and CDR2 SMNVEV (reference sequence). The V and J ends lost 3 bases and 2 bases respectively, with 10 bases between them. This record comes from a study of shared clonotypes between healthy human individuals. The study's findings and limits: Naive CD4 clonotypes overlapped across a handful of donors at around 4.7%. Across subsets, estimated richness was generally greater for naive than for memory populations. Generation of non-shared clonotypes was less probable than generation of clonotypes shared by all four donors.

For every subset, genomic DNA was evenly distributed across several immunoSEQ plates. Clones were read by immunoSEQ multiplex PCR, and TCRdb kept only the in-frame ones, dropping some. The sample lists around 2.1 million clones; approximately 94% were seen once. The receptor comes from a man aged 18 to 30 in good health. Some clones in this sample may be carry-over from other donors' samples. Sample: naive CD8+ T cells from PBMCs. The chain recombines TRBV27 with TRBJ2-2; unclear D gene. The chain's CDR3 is CASSFHQLNTGELFF. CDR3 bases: TGTGCCAGCAGTTTCCATCAGCTTAACACCGGGGAGCTGTTTTTT.